This T cell receptor (beta chain) was captured in a study of T cell responses to AZD1222 COVID-19 vaccine. Study-level results: Possibly, clonal diversity was underestimated; donors were largely white British and included more females. Vaccine-associated CD4 TCRs ranged over spike, dominating at 160-218 and 743-854. Targets within unmutated variant regions were reportedly found for nearly half of spike-specific TCRs. Rises in breadth and depth of Spike-specific TCRs came after two AZD1222 doses.

Repertoires were generated with immunoSEQ multiplex PCR, while TCRdb's copy carries only in-frame clones and drops some. The repertoire includes approximately 100,000 clones, approximately 90% of them detected once, and 9.5% to 15% sits in the top ten. About this clone: Its antigen is not identified.

Germline CDR1 SGHVS, CDR2 FQNEAQ. The V and J ends lost 3 bases and 0 bases, in that order; junction bases with no gene match: 15. The CDR3 runs to 20 residues. The sample in question was peripheral blood, obtained on day 0 of AZD1222 vaccination. The V call is TRBV7-8, the J call TRBJ2-1, with TRBD2 identical over 9 bases. This clonotype originated in an adult in good health. DNA for the CDR3: TGTGCCAGCAGCTTGTTCGGTATACTAGCGGGCCCTAACTCCTACAATGAGCAGTTCTTC. As protein: CASSLFGILAGPNSYNEQFF. The whole variable domain, filled in from reference TRBV7-8 and TRBJ2-1, reads GAGVSQSPRYKVAKRGQDVALRCDPISGHVSLFWYQQALGQGPEFLTYFQNEAQLDKSGLPSDRFFAERPEGSVSTLKIQRTQQEDSAVYLCASSLFGILAGPNSYNEQFFGPGTRLTVL.